A selection of T cell receptor beta chains follows, all from one sample in a study of regulatory T cells in long-lasting Graves disease. TCRdb called the multiplex PCR reads again in MiXCR, with one record for every CDR3 protein. The table records some 340,000 distinct CDR3 sequences, roughly 20% of them present only once. The sequencing here drew on peripheral blood mononuclear cells (PBMCs), taken when the disease was refractory, from a patient treated with antithyroid drugs. The receptors originated from a woman in her 40s with Graves disease. The CDR3 runs from the conserved cysteine through the conserved F or W. The order of the fields is CDR3 length, J gene, clone size, V gene, D gene, CDR3 DNA, CDR3 protein. A D gene is named only where the DNA matches it firmly. The listing skips clone size in some rows; elsewhere it reads once, few, many or a size class.

CDR3 length: 13; J gene: TRBJ2-2; clone size: .; V gene: TRBV6-1; D gene: .; CDR3 DNA: TGTGCCAGCAGTGAATGGGTCACCGGGGAGCTGTTTTTT; CDR3 protein: CASSEWVTGELFF
CDR3 length: 15; J gene: TRBJ1-2; clone size: .; V gene: TRBV12-3/TRBV12-4; D gene: .; CDR3 DNA: TGTGCCAGCAGTTTTGATAACAGCCTAAACTATGGCTACACCTTC; CDR3 protein: CASSFDNSLNYGYTF
CDR3 length: 13; J gene: TRBJ2-7; clone size: many; V gene: TRBV28; D gene: .; CDR3 DNA: TGTGCCAGCAGTCCCGGGTCTACCTACGAGCGGTACTTC; CDR3 protein: CASSPGSTYERYF
CDR3 length: 17; J gene: TRBJ1-1; clone size: many; V gene: TRBV7-8; D gene: .; CDR3 DNA: TGTGCCAGCACCCTTGGGCCCCTGAGAGATAGGAACACTGAAGCTTTCTTT; CDR3 protein: CASTLGPLRDRNTEAFF
CDR3 length: 15; J gene: TRBJ2-7; clone size: .; V gene: TRBV27; D gene: TRBD2; CDR3 DNA: TGTGCCAGCAGTTTAGGGTTTGGGGGGGGGTACGAGCAGTACTTC; CDR3 protein: CASSLGFGGGYEQYF
CDR3 length: 11; J gene: TRBJ2-5; clone size: .; V gene: TRBV30; D gene: .; CDR3 DNA: TGTGCCTGGAGTGTAAGAGAGGCCCAGTACTTC; CDR3 protein: CAWSVREAQYF
CDR3 length: 12; J gene: TRBJ2-7; clone size: .; V gene: TRBV10-2; D gene: .; CDR3 DNA: TGCGCCAGCAGTGACTTCTCCTACGAGCAGTACTTC; CDR3 protein: CASSDFSYEQYF
CDR3 length: 16; J gene: TRBJ2-2; clone size: .; V gene: TRBV6-2/TRBV6-3; D gene: TRBD2; CDR3 DNA: TGTGCCAGCAGTCCCCCGGGACTATGGAGTCCCGGGGAGCTGTTTTTT; CDR3 protein: CASSPPGLWSPGELFF
CDR3 length: 15; J gene: TRBJ1-4; clone size: .; V gene: TRBV28; D gene: .; CDR3 DNA: TGTGCCAGCAGTCCCACGGGGTCGGGTAATGAAAAACTGTTTTTT; CDR3 protein: CASSPTGSGNEKLFF
CDR3 length: 14; J gene: TRBJ1-2; clone size: many; V gene: TRBV7-9; D gene: .; CDR3 DNA: TGTGCCAGCAGCATGGTTCAGGGCGAGAATGGCTACACCTTC; CDR3 protein: CASSMVQGENGYTF
CDR3 length: 15; J gene: TRBJ1-5; clone size: few; V gene: TRBV5-8; D gene: .; CDR3 DNA: TGTGCCAGCAGCTTGGCGGACCGACCCAATCAGCCCCAGCATTTT; CDR3 protein: CASSLADRPNQPQHF
CDR3 length: 17; J gene: TRBJ2-2; clone size: few; V gene: TRBV10-2; D gene: .; CDR3 DNA: TGCGCCAGCACCCCAAAGGGGGTAGCGGGGAACACCGGGGAGCTGTTTTTT; CDR3 protein: CASTPKGVAGNTGELFF
CDR3 length: 14; J gene: TRBJ2-4; clone size: few; V gene: TRBV27; D gene: .; CDR3 DNA: TGTGCCAGCAGAGGACATTCTCCTCTCAGTATTCAGTACTTC; CDR3 protein: CASRGHSPLSIQYF
CDR3 length: 15; J gene: TRBJ2-5; clone size: many; V gene: TRBV28; D gene: .; CDR3 DNA: TGTGCCAGCAGTCAGTTCCAGGGGATAGGGGAGACCCAGTACTTC; CDR3 protein: CASSQFQGIGETQYF
CDR3 length: 18; J gene: TRBJ2-2; clone size: .; V gene: TRBV10-1; D gene: TRBD2; CDR3 DNA: TGCGCCAGCAGTGATGTGGGGCTAGCGGGTGGGAACACCGGGGAGCTGTTTTTT; CDR3 protein: CASSDVGLAGGNTGELFF
CDR3 length: 14; J gene: TRBJ1-4; clone size: many; V gene: TRBV5-1; D gene: .; CDR3 DNA: TGCGCCAGCAGCTTGGACTTAGGAAGGGAAAAACTGTTTTTT; CDR3 protein: CASSLDLGREKLFF
CDR3 length: 12; J gene: TRBJ2-7; clone size: few; V gene: TRBV30; D gene: .; CDR3 DNA: TGTGCCTGGAGATACAGGGGAGGCGAGCAGTACTTC; CDR3 protein: CAWRYRGGEQYF
CDR3 length: 13; J gene: TRBJ1-1; clone size: .; V gene: TRBV18; D gene: .; CDR3 DNA: TGTGCCGGCTCCTCGACGGTGAACACTGAAGCTTTCTTT; CDR3 protein: CAGSSTVNTEAFF
CDR3 length: 14; J gene: TRBJ1-1; clone size: .; V gene: TRBV5-1; D gene: .; CDR3 DNA: TGCGCCAGTTCGATCAGGGACTTGAACACTGAAGCTTTCTTT; CDR3 protein: CASSIRDLNTEAFF
CDR3 length: 15; J gene: TRBJ1-5; clone size: .; V gene: TRBV28; D gene: TRBD1; CDR3 DNA: TGTGCCAGCAGAACCCACAGGGGGTTTGGTCAGCCCCAGCATTTT; CDR3 protein: CASRTHRGFGQPQHF
CDR3 length: 15; J gene: TRBJ1-2; clone size: many; V gene: TRBV24-1; D gene: .; CDR3 DNA: TGTGCCACCAGTGACCCCGGGCATGGGCTCTATGGCTACACCTTC; CDR3 protein: CATSDPGHGLYGYTF
CDR3 length: 13; J gene: TRBJ1-2; clone size: .; V gene: TRBV28; D gene: .; CDR3 DNA: TGTGCCAGCAGTTTAACGGGGGTTGAAGGCTACACCTTC; CDR3 protein: CASSLTGVEGYTF
CDR3 length: 15; J gene: TRBJ2-2; clone size: .; V gene: TRBV12-3/TRBV12-4; D gene: TRBD2; CDR3 DNA: TGTGCCAGCACTAAGGGCCTAGCGGGACCCGGGGAGCTGTTTTTT; CDR3 protein: CASTKGLAGPGELFF
CDR3 length: 14; J gene: TRBJ1-5; clone size: few; V gene: TRBV20-1; D gene: .; CDR3 DNA: TGCAGTGCTAGAGCTCCCTCTGGCAATCAGCCCCAGCATTTT; CDR3 protein: CSARAPSGNQPQHF
CDR3 length: 13; J gene: TRBJ1-2; clone size: many; V gene: TRBV28; D gene: .; CDR3 DNA: TGTGCCAGCAGTTTCGGGGGAGGGAATGGCTACACCTTC; CDR3 protein: CASSFGGGNGYTF
CDR3 length: 16; J gene: TRBJ1-1; clone size: many; V gene: TRBV2; D gene: TRBD1; CDR3 DNA: TGTGCCAGCGGGGACAGGGGGCTTTCGTGGAACACTGAAGCTTTCTTT; CDR3 protein: CASGDRGLSWNTEAFF
CDR3 length: 16; J gene: TRBJ2-1; clone size: .; V gene: TRBV28; D gene: .; CDR3 DNA: TGTGCCAGCAGTTTTATCCAGCGGAGCCTCTACAATGAGCAGTTCTTC; CDR3 protein: CASSFIQRSLYNEQFF
CDR3 length: 17; J gene: TRBJ2-5; clone size: once; V gene: TRBV7-9; D gene: TRBD2; CDR3 DNA: TGTGCCAGCAGCCAAGCCCGACTAGCGGGTCCTCAAGAGACCCAGTACTTC; CDR3 protein: CASSQARLAGPQETQYF
CDR3 length: 12; J gene: TRBJ1-6; clone size: few; V gene: TRBV18; D gene: .; CDR3 DNA: TGTGCCAGCTCACCCAGGAAAACACCCCTCCACTTT; CDR3 protein: CASSPRKTPLHF
CDR3 length: 15; J gene: TRBJ2-7; clone size: .; V gene: TRBV11-2; D gene: .; CDR3 DNA: TGTGCCAGCAGCTCCCCCGTGGGGGCCGCCTACGAGCAGTACTTC; CDR3 protein: CASSSPVGAAYEQYF
CDR3 length: 14; J gene: TRBJ1-1; clone size: .; V gene: TRBV15; D gene: TRBD1; CDR3 DNA: TGTGCCACCAGCGCATACACAGGGGGCACTGAAGCTTTCTTT; CDR3 protein: CATSAYTGGTEAFF
CDR3 length: 18; J gene: TRBJ2-7; clone size: many; V gene: TRBV2; D gene: TRBD2; CDR3 DNA: TGTGCCAGCAGAGGACTAGCGGGGGTCTCATCCGCCTACTACGAGCAGTACTTC; CDR3 protein: CASRGLAGVSSAYYEQYF
CDR3 length: 13; J gene: TRBJ2-3; clone size: few; V gene: TRBV7-9; D gene: .; CDR3 DNA: TGTGCCAGCAGCTCGCTGACCGGAGATACGCAGTATTTT; CDR3 protein: CASSSLTGDTQYF
CDR3 length: 13; J gene: TRBJ1-1; clone size: many; V gene: TRBV29-1; D gene: .; CDR3 DNA: TGCAGCGTTGAAGTTCTGATGAACACTGAAGCTTTCTTT; CDR3 protein: CSVEVLMNTEAFF
CDR3 length: 17; J gene: TRBJ2-7; clone size: .; V gene: TRBV12-3/TRBV12-4; D gene: TRBD2; CDR3 DNA: TGTGCCAGCAGCAGCGGGACTAGCGGGAGGGCCTGGTACGAGCAGTACTTC; CDR3 protein: CASSSGTSGRAWYEQYF
CDR3 length: 17; J gene: TRBJ1-4; clone size: many; V gene: TRBV15; D gene: .; CDR3 DNA: TGTGCCACCAGCAGAGCTCCGAGGAGGGGGGCTAATGAAAAACTGTTTTTT; CDR3 protein: CATSRAPRRGANEKLFF
CDR3 length: 12; J gene: TRBJ1-5; clone size: .; V gene: TRBV28; D gene: .; CDR3 DNA: TGTGCCAGCAGTTTTAGGTTGGTGCCCCAGCATTTT; CDR3 protein: CASSFRLVPQHF
CDR3 length: 17; J gene: TRBJ1-1; clone size: few; V gene: TRBV6-1; D gene: .; CDR3 DNA: TGTGCCAGCAGTGATCCAGGGGCCCGTCAGAAGGACACTGAAGCTTTCTTT; CDR3 protein: CASSDPGARQKDTEAFF
CDR3 length: 14; J gene: TRBJ2-2; clone size: .; V gene: TRBV5-1; D gene: TRBD1; CDR3 DNA: TGCGCCAGCAGCCCGGGACAGGCTACCGGGGAGCTGTTTTTT; CDR3 protein: CASSPGQATGELFF
CDR3 length: 15; J gene: TRBJ1-2; clone size: many; V gene: TRBV29-1; D gene: .; CDR3 DNA: TGCAGCGTTGAAGATGTTGCAGTAGCTAACTATGGCTACACCTTC; CDR3 protein: CSVEDVAVANYGYTF
CDR3 length: 14; J gene: TRBJ2-7; clone size: .; V gene: TRBV5-5; D gene: .; CDR3 DNA: TGTGCCAGCAGCTTGGGGATGGCCCCGAGGGAGCAGTACTTC; CDR3 protein: CASSLGMAPREQYF
CDR3 length: 17; J gene: TRBJ2-5; clone size: .; V gene: TRBV2; D gene: TRBD2; CDR3 DNA: TGTGCCAGCAGTTGGGGGGGCGGGAGGAGGAAAAAAGAGACCCAGTACTTC; CDR3 protein: CASSWGGGRRKKETQYF
CDR3 length: 13; J gene: TRBJ2-7; clone size: many; V gene: TRBV29-1; D gene: .; CDR3 DNA: TGCAGCGTTGAAGGGCAGGGCACCTACGAGCAGTACTTC; CDR3 protein: CSVEGQGTYEQYF
CDR3 length: 12; J gene: TRBJ1-1; clone size: many; V gene: TRBV11-2; D gene: .; CDR3 DNA: TGTGCCAGCAGCTCTCCTCTAGTTGAAGCTTTCTTT; CDR3 protein: CASSSPLVEAFF
CDR3 length: 16; J gene: TRBJ2-6; clone size: many; V gene: TRBV15; D gene: .; CDR3 DNA: TGTGCCACCAGCAGAGGGCAGGTCCCTGGGGCCAACGTCCTGACTTTC; CDR3 protein: CATSRGQVPGANVLTF
CDR3 length: 14; J gene: TRBJ2-5; clone size: .; V gene: TRBV4-1; D gene: TRBD2; CDR3 DNA: TGCGCCAGCAGCCAAAGACTAGCCCGTGAGACCCAGTACTTC; CDR3 protein: CASSQRLARETQYF
CDR3 length: 13; J gene: TRBJ2-2; clone size: many; V gene: TRBV2; D gene: .; CDR3 DNA: TGTGCCAGCATCCCATTTTCAGGCGGGGAGCTGTTTTTT; CDR3 protein: CASIPFSGGELFF
CDR3 length: 13; J gene: TRBJ1-5; clone size: .; V gene: TRBV29-1; D gene: .; CDR3 DNA: TGCAGCGCCGGACGGGGAATCAATCAGCCCCAGCATTTT; CDR3 protein: CSAGRGINQPQHF
CDR3 length: 14; J gene: TRBJ1-3; clone size: many; V gene: TRBV28; D gene: .; CDR3 DNA: TGTGCCAGCAGTTCGACAGGATCTGGAAACACCATATATTTT; CDR3 protein: CASSSTGSGNTIYF